The rows below give T cell receptor beta chains drawn from one sample of a study of blood T cell repertoires in COVID-19. The assay was immunoSEQ multiplex PCR, and TCRdb's table has in-frame clones only and misses some. The table includes roughly 220,000 clones, 65% to 90% detected once. The sample taken for sequencing was peripheral blood. The source is an elderly man with acute or convalescent COVID-19. The CDR3 runs from the conserved cysteine through the conserved F or W. A D gene is named only where the DNA matches it firmly. Size is stated for part of the rows, as once, few or many counts, or as a class when the clone is expanded.

cdr3_aa: CASRAGQGGYQPQHF
cdr3_nt: TGTGCCAGCAGGGCCGGACAGGGAGGCTATCAGCCCCAGCATTTT
j_call: TRBJ1-5
clone_size: -
d_call: TRBD1
v_call: TRBV6-5

cdr3_aa: CSVGAGSVSEAFF
cdr3_nt: TGCAGCGTCGGAGCTGGGTCGGTTTCAGAAGCTTTCTTT
j_call: TRBJ1-1
clone_size: -
d_call: -
v_call: TRBV29-1

cdr3_aa: CASSPGQGVGGNQPQHF
cdr3_nt: TGTGCCAGCAGCCCGGGACAGGGCGTAGGTGGCAATCAGCCCCAGCATTTT
j_call: TRBJ1-5
clone_size: -
d_call: TRBD1
v_call: TRBV5-5

cdr3_aa: CSVEAGGRTQHF
cdr3_nt: TGCAGCGTTGAAGCAGGTGGTCGGACCCAGCATTTT
j_call: TRBJ1-5
clone_size: -
d_call: -
v_call: TRBV29-1

cdr3_aa: CASSLTVPNTEAFF
cdr3_nt: TGCGCCAGCAGCTTGACAGTTCCGAACACTGAAGCTTTCTTT
j_call: TRBJ1-1
clone_size: -
d_call: -
v_call: TRBV5-1

cdr3_aa: CASSIGRAGDEKLFF
cdr3_nt: TGTGCCAGTAGTATAGGCAGGGCAGGAGATGAAAAACTGTTTTTT
j_call: TRBJ1-4
clone_size: -
d_call: -
v_call: TRBV19

cdr3_aa: CASSLDRFGETQYF
cdr3_nt: TGCGCCAGCAGCTTGGACAGGTTCGGAGAGACCCAGTACTTC
j_call: TRBJ2-5
clone_size: -
d_call: TRBD1
v_call: TRBV10-2

cdr3_aa: CASSYSEQETQYF
cdr3_nt: TGTGCCAGCAGTTACTCGGAGCAAGAGACCCAGTACTTC
j_call: TRBJ2-5
clone_size: -
d_call: -
v_call: TRBV6-2/TRBV6-3

cdr3_aa: CASRSNGQVAEKLFF
cdr3_nt: TGTGCCAGTAGATCAAATGGACAGGTAGCCGAAAAACTGTTTTTT
j_call: TRBJ1-4
clone_size: once
d_call: TRBD1
v_call: TRBV19

cdr3_aa: CASSLTDRLNEKLFF
cdr3_nt: TGTGCCAGTAGCCTAACGGACAGGCTAAATGAAAAACTGTTTTTT
j_call: TRBJ1-4
clone_size: -
d_call: TRBD1
v_call: TRBV19

cdr3_aa: CASSLGAQKLFF
cdr3_nt: TGTGCCAGCAGCTTAGGGGCGCAGAAACTGTTTTTT
j_call: TRBJ1-4
clone_size: -
d_call: -
v_call: TRBV11-2

cdr3_aa: CSASRGSSDEQFF
cdr3_nt: TGCAGTGCTAGTAGGGGGAGTTCGGATGAGCAGTTCTTC
j_call: TRBJ2-1
clone_size: -
d_call: -
v_call: TRBV20-1

cdr3_aa: CASSQDRVQETQYF
cdr3_nt: TGTGCCAGCAGCCAAGACAGGGTGCAAGAGACCCAGTACTTC
j_call: TRBJ2-5
clone_size: -
d_call: -
v_call: TRBV14

cdr3_aa: CATQPGQVYGELFF
cdr3_nt: TGTGCCACCCAGCCGGGACAGGTTTATGGGGAGCTGTTTTTT
j_call: TRBJ2-2
clone_size: -
d_call: TRBD1
v_call: TRBV24-1

cdr3_aa: CATQGSNQPQHF
cdr3_nt: TGTGCCACGCAGGGGAGCAATCAGCCCCAGCATTTT
j_call: TRBJ1-5
clone_size: -
d_call: -
v_call: TRBV6-6

cdr3_aa: CASSQAGGPAQNTQYF
cdr3_nt: TGTGCCAGCAGCCAGGCAGGAGGGCCAGCACAGAATACGCAGTATTTT
j_call: TRBJ2-3
clone_size: -
d_call: -
v_call: TRBV14

cdr3_aa: CASRPQGRRTYGYTF
cdr3_nt: TGTGCCAGCAGGCCTCAGGGGCGCCGTACTTATGGCTACACCTTC
j_call: TRBJ1-2
clone_size: -
d_call: -
v_call: TRBV6-2/TRBV6-3

cdr3_aa: CASSLAPFPGGSGEQFF
cdr3_nt: TGTGCCAGCAGCTTAGCCCCTTTTCCGGGAGGCTCGGGTGAGCAGTTCTTC
j_call: TRBJ2-1
clone_size: -
d_call: TRBD2
v_call: TRBV7-2

cdr3_aa: CASRARDSQETQYF
cdr3_nt: TGCGCCAGCAGGGCACGGGACAGCCAAGAGACCCAGTACTTC
j_call: TRBJ2-5
clone_size: -
d_call: TRBD1
v_call: TRBV10-1

cdr3_aa: CASSYLTSGRALFTDTQYF
cdr3_nt: TGTGCCAGCAGTTACCTTACTAGCGGGAGAGCCCTGTTCACAGATACGCAGTATTTT
j_call: TRBJ2-3
clone_size: -
d_call: TRBD2
v_call: TRBV6-2/TRBV6-3

cdr3_aa: CASSSGLLDYGYTF
cdr3_nt: TGCGCCAGCAGCTCCGGGTTACTAGACTATGGCTACACCTTC
j_call: TRBJ1-2
clone_size: -
d_call: -
v_call: TRBV5-1

cdr3_aa: CASTSGQARKETQYF
cdr3_nt: TGTGCCAGCACGAGCGGCCAGGCGAGGAAAGAGACCCAGTACTTC
j_call: TRBJ2-5
clone_size: -
d_call: -
v_call: TRBV28

cdr3_aa: CASSVGSLLGEQFF
cdr3_nt: TGTGCCAGCAGCGTCGGTAGTTTACTCGGTGAGCAGTTCTTC
j_call: TRBJ2-1
clone_size: -
d_call: -
v_call: TRBV9

cdr3_aa: CSVEDRGRQGRTDTQYF
cdr3_nt: TGCAGCGTTGAAGATCGGGGCCGACAGGGTAGGACAGATACGCAGTATTTT
j_call: TRBJ2-3
clone_size: -
d_call: TRBD1
v_call: TRBV29-1

cdr3_aa: CASSPVVDRGFHWRLGSYNEQFF
cdr3_nt: TGCGCCAGCAGCCCGGTCGTGGACAGGGGATTTCATTGGAGGCTAGGCTCCTACAATGAGCAGTTCTTC
j_call: TRBJ2-1
clone_size: -
d_call: TRBD1
v_call: TRBV10-1

cdr3_aa: CASSPRTSGSPERTDTQYF
cdr3_nt: TGTGCCAGCAGCCCAAGGACTAGCGGGAGTCCGGAACGCACAGATACGCAGTATTTT
j_call: TRBJ2-3
clone_size: few
d_call: TRBD2
v_call: TRBV7-8

cdr3_aa: CASSQDGARSSYNEQFF
cdr3_nt: TGTGCCAGCAGCCAAGATGGGGCGCGGAGCAGCTACAATGAGCAGTTCTTC
j_call: TRBJ2-1
clone_size: -
d_call: -
v_call: TRBV4-2